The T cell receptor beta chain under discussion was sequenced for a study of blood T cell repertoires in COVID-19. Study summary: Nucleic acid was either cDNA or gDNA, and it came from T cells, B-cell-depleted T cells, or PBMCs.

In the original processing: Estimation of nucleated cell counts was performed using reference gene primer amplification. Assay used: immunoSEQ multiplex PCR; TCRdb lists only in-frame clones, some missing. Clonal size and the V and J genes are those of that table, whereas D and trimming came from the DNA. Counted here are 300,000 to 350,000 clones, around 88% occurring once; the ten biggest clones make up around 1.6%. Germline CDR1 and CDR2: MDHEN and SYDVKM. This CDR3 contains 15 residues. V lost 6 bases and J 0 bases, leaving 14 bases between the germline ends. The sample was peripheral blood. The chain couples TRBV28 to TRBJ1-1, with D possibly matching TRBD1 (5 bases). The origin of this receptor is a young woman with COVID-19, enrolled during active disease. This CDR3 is CASSPYRQLNTEAFF. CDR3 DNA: TGTGCCAGCAGCCCCTACCGACAGTTGAACACTGAAGCTTTCTTT.